Listed below are T cell receptor beta chains from one sample, sequenced in a study of post-analysis software for immune sequencing data. Via MiXCR, TCRdb re-called the PCR reads, giving one row per CDR3 protein. The sample lists 750,000 to 950,000 distinct CDR3 sequences, around 45% occurring once. Sequenced: blood. Receptor source: a girl aged 5 to 17 with multiple sclerosis. The conserved cysteine and the conserved F or W are not part of the CDR3 here.

V,CDR3
TRBV20-1,SAQRGGKEY
TRBV21-1,ASSIWDTNSYEQY
TRBV9,AGSVQPTTFQDEQY
TRBV7-2,ASSLTSGIFYEQY
TRBV25-1,ASIGGLATQETQY
TRBV6-5,ASGTRNYGYT
TRBV20-1,SASPATYEQY
TRBV29-1,SVDQGPYEQY
TRBV7-9,ASSRLRDRARHPNYGYT
TRBV7-9,ASSSPGLAGEGALSSEQF
TRBV20-1,SAIDGGQETQY
TRBV20-1,SATPWGGSYEFYGYT
TRBV12-3/TRBV12-4,ASKLSGKSNEKLF
TRBV29-1,SVPGQGVGGYT